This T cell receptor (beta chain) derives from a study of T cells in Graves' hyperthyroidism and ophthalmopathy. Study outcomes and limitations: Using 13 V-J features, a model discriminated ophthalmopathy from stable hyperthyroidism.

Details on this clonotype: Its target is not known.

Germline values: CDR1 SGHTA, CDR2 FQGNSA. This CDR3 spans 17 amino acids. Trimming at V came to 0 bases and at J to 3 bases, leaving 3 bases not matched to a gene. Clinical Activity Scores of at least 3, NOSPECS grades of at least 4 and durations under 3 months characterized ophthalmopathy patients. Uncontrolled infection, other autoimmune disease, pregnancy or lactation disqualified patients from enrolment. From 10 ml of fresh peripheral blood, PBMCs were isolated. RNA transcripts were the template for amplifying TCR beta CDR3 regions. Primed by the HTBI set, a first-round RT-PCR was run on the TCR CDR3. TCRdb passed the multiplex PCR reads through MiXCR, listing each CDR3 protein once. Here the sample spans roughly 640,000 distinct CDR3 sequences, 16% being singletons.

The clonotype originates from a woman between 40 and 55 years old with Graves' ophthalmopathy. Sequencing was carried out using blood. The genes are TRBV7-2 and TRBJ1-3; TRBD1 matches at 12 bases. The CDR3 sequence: CASSLAGTGGLGNTIYF. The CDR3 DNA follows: TGTGCCAGCAGCTTAGCAGGGACAGGGGGCCTTGGAAACACCATATATTTT.